This TCR beta chain was sequenced during a study of blood T cell repertoires in COVID-19. TCRdb's table, derived via immunoSEQ multiplex PCR, lists solely in-frame clones and lacks some. The data show about 300,000 clones, nearly 90% seen once. This TCR came from a woman between 25 and 40 years old with COVID-19, enrolled during active disease. Specimen: peripheral blood.

The CDR3 reads CASSPGPGQVVWTEAFF. The CDR3 DNA follows: TGTGCCAGCAGCCCCGGCCCGGGACAAGTCGTCTGGACTGAAGCTTTCTTT. The chain combines TRBV11-3 with TRBJ1-1; perhaps TRBD1 as D (6 bases). The germline CDR1 and CDR2 sequences are SGHNT and YENEEA. The V end was cut by 5 bases, the J end by 5 bases, with 24 bases between. This CDR3 spans 17 amino acids.